These 25 T cell receptor beta chains share one sample of origin, sequenced in a study of T-cell reconstitution after alpha-beta-depleted transplantation in children (dated by TCRdb to the mid-2010s). The library came from PCR. These reads were obtained on an Illumina HiSeq 2500. Molecular barcoding was employed in the preparation of TCR libraries, with unique molecular identifiers being used to normalize TCRbeta repertoire quantification. The public reads were quality trimmed at Q25 with fastp and then assembled into clones with MiXCR by TCRdb, keeping productive beta chains. Entries are consolidated by CDR3 protein sequence, retaining the most common genes and DNA. The sample contains 600,000 to 700,000 distinct CDR3 sequences, around a sixth of them found a single time. Together, the top ten hold 1.1% of the sample. This material consisted of PBMCs from the stem cell graft donor, taken from the stem cell graft. These receptors all come from a human donor who donated a stem cell graft to a child with acute myeloid leukemia.

This clonotype was detected ten times or more. The chain recombines TRBV20-1 with TRBJ1-5; no reliable D call. Germline CDR1 is DFQATT and CDR2 is SNEGSKA (reference sequence). Trimming took 2 bases from V and 2 from J, leaving 4 bases between them. CDR3 size: 12 residues. CDR3 in DNA: TGCAGTGCTAGACCGGGCAATCAGCCCCAGCATTTT. Translation gives CSARPGNQPQHF.

Ten or more counts support this clonotype. The chain is built from TRBV20-1 and TRBJ2-1, with TRBD2 matching over 12 bases. The J segment lost 4 bases and the V segment lost 6 bases, leaving 4 bases of the junction unmatched. Germline CDR1 DFQATT, CDR2 SNEGSKA (reference sequence). This CDR3 is 14 amino acids long. CDR3 amino acids: CSARGLAGYNEQFF. DNA for the CDR3: TGCAGTGCCCGAGGACTAGCGGGATACAATGAGCAGTTCTTC.

This clonotype turned up a few times. The chain couples TRBV6-5 to TRBJ1-5; possibly TRBD1 for D (5 bases). Per germline, CDR1 MNHEY and CDR2 SVGAGI. The CDR3 covers 15 residues. V lost 2 bases and J lost 1, with 9 bases in between. The CDR3 coding sequence is TGTGCCAGCAGTTACGCCGGGGGGAGCAATCAGCCCCAGCATTTT. Its translation is CASSYAGGSNQPQHF.

The V gene is TRBV21-1, the J gene TRBJ2-7; the D call of TRBD1 is as the table states it, not checked on the DNA. TRBV21-1 is a documented pseudogene. The CDR3 is 14 amino acids. CDR3 nucleotides: TGTGCCAGCAGCAAATCGGACAGGAGTTACGAGCAGTACGTC. This encodes CASSKSDRSYEQYV.

The chain has TRBV29-1 and TRBJ2-7; tentative D call: TRBD1 (6 bases). The CDR3 is 15 residues long. Trimming left V 4 bases short and J 0 bases short, with 16 bases between. In germline, CDR1 is SQVTM, CDR2 ANQGSEA. The DNA of the CDR3 is TGCAGCGTTGCTACCGGGACACCTAGCTCCTACGAGCAGTACTTC. It specifies CSVATGTPSSYEQYF.

The chain links TRBV4-2 to TRBJ2-5; 10 bases match TRBD2. The germline CDR1 and CDR2 sequences are LGHNA and YNFKEQ. With V trimmed by 0 bases and J by 5 bases, 6 bases remained unmatched. The CDR3 is 16 residues long. The CDR3 sequence: CASSQERTSGWETQYF. In DNA, the CDR3 is TGTGCCAGCAGCCAAGAGAGGACTAGCGGCTGGGAGACCCAGTACTTC.

The V gene is TRBV5-1, the J gene TRBJ2-7; 7 positions agree with TRBD2. Germline V gives CDR1 SGHRS, CDR2 YFSETQ. The CDR3 has 16 amino acids. Trimming cost V 0 bases and J 3 bases; bases outside gene matches: 9. Here the CDR3 DNA reads TGCGCCAGCAGCTTGGTGTATGGGGGGGTTCGCTACGAGCAGTACTTC. Residues: CASSLVYGGVRYEQYF. The full variable domain, completed using reference TRBV5-1 and TRBJ2-7, is KAGVTQTPRYLIKTRGQQVTLSCSPISGHRSVSWYQQTPGQGLQFLFEYFSETQRNKGNFPGRFSGRQFSNSRSEMNVSTLELGDSALYLCASSLVYGGVRYEQYFGPGTRLTVT.

The V and J genes are TRBV7-7 and TRBJ2-2; D gene ambiguous. Germline CDR1 SSHAT, CDR2 FNYEAQ (reference sequence). Trimming left V 2 bases short and J 3 bases short, with 7 bases between. This CDR3 comprises 14 residues. The CDR3 is CASSLQAHTGELFF. The CDR3 DNA follows: TGTGCCAGCAGCTTACAAGCACACACCGGGGAGCTGTTTTTT.

This clonotype was seen only a few times. The CDR3 reads CASSLGGEIEAFF. In DNA form, the CDR3 reads TGTGCCAGCAGTTTAGGGGGTGAGATAGAAGCTTTCTTT. The chain is built from TRBV12-3 or TRBV12-4 and TRBJ1-1; D remains ambiguous. The germline V and J ends were trimmed by 1 base and 8 bases, with 11 bases remaining between them. This CDR3 has 13 residues.

This chain links TRBV4-3 with TRBJ2-1; D might be TRBD1 or TRBD2, each matching 6 bases. The CDR3 totals 16 residues. Between the trimmed V and J ends, which lost 0 bases and 8 bases, there was a span of 17 bases. The germline gives CDR1 LGHNA, CDR2 YSLEER. CDR3 DNA sequence: TGCGCCAGCAGCCAAGAAGGGGGGCCCACGGGTGATGAGCAGTTCTTC. Amino acid sequence: CASSQEGGPTGDEQFF.

In this sample, this clonotype turned up many times. J is TRBJ2-2 and V is TRBV5-1, with D perhaps assigned TRBD1 or TRBD2 (5 bases each). V lost 3 bases to trimming and J lost 2 bases, with 11 bases between them. Germline values: CDR1 SGHRS, CDR2 YFSETQ. The CDR3 is made up of 15 amino acids. CDR3 protein: CASSYGTANTGELFF. CDR3 DNA sequence: TGCGCCAGCAGCTACGGGACGGCTAACACCGGGGAGCTGTTTTTT.

This clonotype was counted ten times or more. The rearrangement links TRBV5-1 to TRBJ2-1; perhaps TRBD2 as D (6 bases). The CDR3 length is 14 residues. Germline V gives CDR1 SGHRS, CDR2 YFSETQ. V was trimmed by 5 bases and J by 6 bases, leaving 15 bases between them. In nucleotides, the CDR3 is TGCGCCAGCAGAGACGTCGGAGGGTCCAATGAGCAGTTCTTC. Its protein product is CASRDVGGSNEQFF.

This clonotype was counted at least ten times. The chain employs TRBV20-1 and TRBJ2-7; the match to TRBD1 covers 7 bases. V lost 6 bases to trimming and J lost 0 bases; unmatched junction nucleotides: 5. The CDR3 consists of 13 residues. In germline, CDR1 is DFQATT, CDR2 SNEGSKA (reference sequence). The CDR3 sequence: CSAARQGSYEQYF. Written as DNA, the CDR3 is TGCAGTGCAGCTCGACAGGGCTCCTACGAGCAGTACTTC.

This clonotype was found a few times. J is TRBJ2-4 and V is TRBV29-1; 10 bases align to TRBD1. This CDR3 comprises 12 residues. CDR1 is SQVTM and CDR2 is ANQGSEA in the germline V gene. Trimming at V came to 6 bases and at J to 8 bases, leaving 4 bases not matched to a gene. The CDR3 nucleotides are TGCAGCGTCTCGGACAGGGGGGACATTCAGTACTTC. The encoded protein is CSVSDRGDIQYF.

This clonotype was seen a handful of times. V gene TRBV12-3 or TRBV12-4 combines with J gene TRBJ1-1; the D gene is possibly TRBD1 (6 bases). Between the trimmed V and J ends, which lost 4 bases and 4 bases, there was a span of 16 bases. The CDR3 sequence is 15 residues long. The CDR3 protein is CASSSGGRGGTEAFF. CDR3 bases: TGTGCCAGCAGTTCTGGGGGGAGAGGGGGCACTGAAGCTTTCTTT.

This clonotype has ten or more counts. The V call is TRBV7-9, the J call TRBJ2-7, with 7 bases fitting TRBD1. CDR3 length: 15 residues. The trim removed 5 bases at V and 2 bases at J, leaving 9 bases unmatched. Germline V gene sequence: CDR1 SEHNR, CDR2 FQNEAQ (reference sequence). Written as DNA, the CDR3 is TGTGCCAGCAGCCACCGCGACAGGGCAACCTACGAGCAGTACTTC. Amino acids: CASSHRDRATYEQYF.

In this sample, this clonotype turned up a few times. J is TRBJ1-6 and V is TRBV6-2 or TRBV6-3; no definite D call. V lost 7 bases and J 6 bases, leaving 7 bases between the germline ends. The germline V gene encodes CDR1 MNHEY and CDR2 SVGEGT. This CDR3 is 12 amino acids long. The CDR3 loop is CASTAANSPLHF. The CDR3 region has the DNA TGTGCCAGCACCGCCGCTAATTCACCCCTCCACTTT.

The J gene is TRBJ1-4, the V gene TRBV7-2; maybe TRBD1 (5 bases). This CDR3 spans 15 amino acids. Germline CDR1 SGHTA, CDR2 FQGNSA. V was cut by 4 bases and J by 5 bases, with 14 bases left in between. The DNA of the CDR3 is TGTGCCAGCAGCTCCAACAAGGGACTCAATGAAAAACTGTTTTTT. Translated, it gives CASSSNKGLNEKLFF.

The table lists this clonotype with many counts. In DNA form, the CDR3 reads TGTGCCAGCAGTGGTAGACAGTTTGGAGTGGATACGCAGTATTTT. This translates into CASSGRQFGVDTQYF. The chain is built from TRBV6-1 and TRBJ2-3; D possibly corresponds to TRBD1 (5 bases). Trimming shortened V by 4 bases and J by 6 bases, and 17 bases separated the two germline ends. This CDR3 comprises 15 residues. In germline, CDR1 is MNHNS, CDR2 SASEGT.

The V and J genes are TRBV7-2 and TRBJ1-2; D call uncertain. The V and J ends lost 4 bases and 4 bases respectively, with 13 bases between them. This CDR3 has 14 residues. The germline gives CDR1 SGHTA, CDR2 FQGNSA. In DNA form, the CDR3 reads TGTGCCAGCAGCTCCTTACAGCGCTCCTATGGCTACACCTTC. Its translation is CASSSLQRSYGYTF.

The chain couples TRBV3-1 to TRBJ1-1; D gene ambiguous. The CDR3 loop spans 14 amino acids. With 1 base removed from V and 1 base from J, the gap between germline ends came to 7 bases. Germline CDR1 and CDR2: LGHDT and YNNKEL (reference sequence). The CDR3 here is CASSQVDGNTEAFF. CDR3 in DNA: TGTGCCAGCAGCCAAGTCGACGGGAACACTGAAGCTTTCTTT.

At least ten counts were recorded for this clonotype. The chain employs TRBV30 and TRBJ2-1; no firm D call. The CDR3 consists of 13 residues. V was shortened by 4 bases and J by 2 bases, with 9 bases between the two germline ends. CDR1 and CDR2 from the germline V gene are GTSNPN and SVGIG (reference sequence). The CDR3 DNA is TGTGCCTGGACCCGCGGACCCTACAATGAGCAGTTCTTC. Residues: CAWTRGPYNEQFF.

This clonotype was seen a few times. This chain joins TRBV7-2 and TRBJ2-6; 7 positions agree with TRBD1. V lost 1 base to trimming and J lost 3 bases; unmatched junction nucleotides: 3. This CDR3 spans 16 amino acids. The germline gives CDR1 SGHTA, CDR2 FQGNSA. The chain's CDR3 is CASSLEDRVGANVLTF. CDR3 DNA: TGTGCCAGCAGCTTAGAAGACAGGGTTGGGGCCAACGTCCTGACTTTC.

In this sample, this clonotype turned up many times. The rearrangement uses TRBV25-1 and TRBJ2-7; D gene uncertain. Germline V gene lookup returns CDR1 MGHDK and CDR2 SYGVNS. The V end was cut by 7 bases, the J end by 0 bases, with 7 bases between. CDR3 length: 12 amino acids. The CDR3 region is CASTWGSYEQYF. The CDR3 DNA is TGTGCCAGCACGTGGGGCTCCTACGAGCAGTACTTC.

The chain links TRBV15 to TRBJ1-1, with D unresolved. The CDR3 is 12 amino acids. V was shortened by 3 bases and J by 2 bases, with 4 bases between the two germline ends. Germline CDR1 is LNHNV and CDR2 is YYDKDF (reference sequence). DNA for the CDR3: TGTGCCACCAGCAGGATCAACACTGAAGCTTTCTTT. It is translated as CATSRINTEAFF.